This TCR beta chain was recorded in a study of OX40 agonist ivuxolimab in advanced cancers. Study details: Ivuxolimab, which patients received intravenously every 2 weeks, was dosed at 0.01 to 10 mg/kg. Past anti-PD-1, anti-PD-L1 or anti-CTLA-4 therapy was accepted, and roughly 40% had received some. Overall study results and limits: Among T cells, CD8+ cells averaged more expanded clones than CD4+ cells. CD4+ and CD8+ blood T cells expanded clonally by week 6 at 0.1 to 3.0 mg/kg.

Sequencing used immunoSEQ multiplex PCR; TCRdb keeps in-frame clones, though not all of them. The sample records roughly 70,000 clones, approximately 81% being singletons. As regards this clone: The antigen is not known.

The V end was cut by 10 bases, the J end by 9 bases, with 25 bases between. Germline loops: CDR1 SNHLY, CDR2 FYNNEI. CDR3 length: 15 residues. The chain is built from TRBV2 and TRBJ2-1; unclear D gene. This sequence was found in an adult with an advanced solid tumor such as melanoma, head and neck, liver or kidney cancer. Here the sequenced sample was CD4+ or CD8+ T cells sorted from blood, taken in a trial of the OX40 agonist ivuxolimab. CDR3 sequence (DNA): TGTGCCACCATATTGGGAAGGAACAGAGGTAGTGAGCAGTTCTTC. Translating it yields CATILGRNRGSEQFF.